Included here is one T cell receptor (beta chain) sequence, with context. Its target is not known. This CDR3 contains 13 residues. Germline CDR1 reads DFQATT; CDR2 reads SNEGSKA (reference sequence). The record originates from a study of T cell repertoires in cytomegalovirus infection. On the study more broadly: CMV infection and matching HLA type were both indicated by public TCR beta signatures. General study findings and limits: Identification of carriers of CMV plus the relevant HLA was performed using cumulative public TCR beta family frequency. The ex vivo response was dominated by HLA-C-restricted CMV-specific TCR beta clonotypes.

TCRdb called the reads again in MiXCR, with one record for every CDR3 protein. The table has 630,000 or so distinct CDR3 sequences, approximately 24% seen once. The sequencing sample was made of CD8+ T cells from PBMCs. This chain connects TRBV20-1 to TRBJ2-7; 8 bases are a match to TRBD2. This clonotype originated in a human donor in good health (CMV status not recorded). Some clones in this sample may be carry-over from other donors' samples. CDR3 bases: TGCAGTGCTTTAGTAGCGGGGTCCTTCGAGCAGTACGTC. Translation: CSALVAGSFEQYV.